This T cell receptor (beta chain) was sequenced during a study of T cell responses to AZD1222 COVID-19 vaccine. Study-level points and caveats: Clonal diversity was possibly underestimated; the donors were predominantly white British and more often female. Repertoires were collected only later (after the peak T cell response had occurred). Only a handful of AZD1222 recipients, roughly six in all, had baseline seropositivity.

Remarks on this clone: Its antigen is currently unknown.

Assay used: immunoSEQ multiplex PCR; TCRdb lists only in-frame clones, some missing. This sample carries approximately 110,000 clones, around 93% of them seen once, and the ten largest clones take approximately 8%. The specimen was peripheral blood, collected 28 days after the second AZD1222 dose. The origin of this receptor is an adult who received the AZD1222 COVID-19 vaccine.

Here the CDR3 reads CASGLAGDGAHEQYF. The CDR3, as DNA: TGTGCCTCCGGACTAGCGGGAGACGGTGCCCACGAGCAGTACTTC. The chain is built from TRBV6-5 and TRBJ2-7; 13 bases agree with TRBD2. V shed 11 bases and J 5 bases; nucleotides not matched to a gene: 12. This CDR3 region has 15 residues. Germline V gene sequence: CDR1 MNHEY, CDR2 SVGAGI.